This passage covers 21 T cell receptor beta chains from one sample sequenced in a study of OX40 agonist ivuxolimab in advanced cancers. Profiled with immunoSEQ multiplex PCR; TCRdb holds only in-frame clones, not every one. The sample gives about 44,000 clones, around 88% of which show up once; about 0.37% is in the top ten. Sequenced here: CD4+ or CD8+ T cells sorted from blood, sampled in a trial of the OX40 agonist ivuxolimab. These receptors originate from an adult with an advanced solid tumor such as melanoma, head and neck, liver or kidney cancer.

The chain recombines TRBV28 with TRBJ1-2; 7 positions agree with TRBD1. The CDR3 runs to 15 residues. The V gene end was trimmed by 0 bases and the J gene end by 3 bases; junction bases not matched to a gene: 4. From germline, CDR1 is MDHEN and CDR2 SYDVKM. Here the CDR3 reads CASSLWTGSDYGYTF. The CDR3 DNA reads TGTGCCAGCAGTTTATGGACAGGGAGTGACTATGGCTACACCTTC.

In its sample, this clone was seen once. The chain couples TRBV19 to TRBJ1-6; D remains ambiguous. CDR3 length: 16 amino acids. Germline loops: CDR1 LNHDA, CDR2 SQIVND (reference sequence). The V gene lost 3 bases and the J gene lost 6 bases, with 15 bases spanning the gap. The CDR3 DNA sequence: TGTGCCAGTAGTATTAACATCCCAGCCATTAATTCACCCCTCCACTTT. Its protein product is CASSINIPAINSPLHF.

The rearrangement uses TRBV18 and TRBJ2-3; D gene uncertain. V was trimmed by 4 bases and J by 0 bases, leaving 8 bases between them. CDR1 and CDR2 from the germline V gene are KGHSH and LQKENI. CDR3 length equals 14 residues. In DNA, the CDR3 is TGTGCCAGCTCACAGGGTACTAGCACAGATACGCAGTATTTT. Its protein is CASSQGTSTDTQYF.

This clone was recorded only once. The J gene is TRBJ1-5, the V gene TRBV7-2; no firm D call. V gave up 3 bases and J gave up 5 bases, with 8 bases separating them. The CDR3 is made up of 13 amino acids. Per the germline V gene, CDR1 is SGHTA and CDR2 is FQGNSA. The CDR3 loop reads CASSFHNDQPQHF. The CDR3 coding sequence is TGTGCCAGCAGCTTCCATAACGATCAGCCCCAGCATTTT.

The chain couples TRBV28 to TRBJ1-4, with D tentatively TRBD1 (6 bases). This CDR3 spans 17 amino acids. Germline CDR1 and CDR2: MDHEN and SYDVKM. With 5 bases removed from V and 0 bases from J, the gap between germline ends came to 16 bases. The CDR3 loop is CASSSGGRATTNEKLFF. CDR3 nucleotide sequence: TGTGCCAGCAGTAGTGGGGGCAGAGCAACAACTAATGAAAAACTGTTTTTT.

This chain connects TRBV28 to TRBJ1-2; perhaps TRBD1 as D (5 bases). Germline-derived CDR1 and CDR2 are MDHEN and SYDVKM. V was cut by 4 bases and J by 2 bases, with 11 bases left in between. The CDR3 is 14 amino acids. The CDR3 protein is CASSSGTVNYGYTF. In DNA form, the CDR3 reads TGTGCCAGCAGTTCGGGGACGGTCAACTATGGCTACACCTTC.

The chain recombines TRBV5-4 with TRBJ1-3; TRBD1 might be the D (6 bases). This CDR3 has 14 amino acids. Trimming left V 1 base short and J 1 base short, with 6 bases between. Germline loops: CDR1 SGHNT, CDR2 YYREEE (reference sequence). CDR3 loop: CASSLTGSGNTIYF. The CDR3 bases are TGTGCCAGCAGCTTGACAGGGTCTGGAAACACCATATATTTT.

The chain carries TRBV2 and TRBJ2-7; D call uncertain. CDR1 is SNHLY, CDR2 FYNNEI, per germline. Trimming shortened V by 1 base and J by 0 bases, and 4 bases separated the two germline ends. The length of the CDR3 is 13 residues. Written as DNA, the CDR3 is TGTGCCAGCAGTGAAGGGTCCTCCTACGAGCAGTACTTC. Amino acids: CASSEGSSYEQYF.

V gene TRBV5-4 combines with J gene TRBJ2-5, with 7 bases aligning to TRBD1. The J segment lost 2 bases and the V segment lost 4 bases, leaving 5 bases of the junction unmatched. This CDR3 region has 14 residues. Looked up from germline, CDR1 is SGHNT and CDR2 is YYREEE (reference sequence). CDR3 DNA: TGTGCCAGCAGCCCGGACAGGAGACAAGAGACCCAGTACTTC. As protein: CASSPDRRQETQYF.

This clone was detected a few times. The CDR3 DNA reads as TGTGCCAGCAGCGTAGAGACAGGGGGTACCTACGAGCAGTACTTC. It translates to CASSVETGGTYEQYF. The V call is TRBV9, the J call TRBJ2-7; TRBD1 matches 9 bases. Unmatched junction bases numbered 3, after V lost 0 bases and J lost 2 bases. The CDR3 has 15 amino acids. CDR1 is SGDLS, CDR2 YYNGEE, per germline.

The genes are TRBV6-1 and TRBJ1-3, with 8 bases that match TRBD1. CDR1 and CDR2 (germline): MNHNS, SASEGT. V lost 4 bases to trimming and J lost 1 base; unmatched junction nucleotides: 3. The length of the CDR3 is 15 residues. CDR3: CASSVDRGSGNTIYF. The CDR3 nucleotides are TGTGCCAGCAGTGTTGACAGGGGTTCTGGAAACACCATATATTTT.

This clone was detected only once. The chain recombines TRBV4-2 with TRBJ2-2; tentative D call: TRBD2 (5 bases). V lost 4 bases, J lost 6 bases, and 21 bases lay in between. This CDR3 spans 17 amino acids. Looked up from germline, CDR1 is LGHNA and CDR2 is YNFKEQ. In nucleotides, the CDR3 is TGTGCCAGCAGCCGAAACCGCTGGGGAGCGTTCGCCGGGGAGCTGTTTTTT. Protein: CASSRNRWGAFAGELFF.

The CDR3 coding sequence is TGTGCCAGCAGCCCGCCGGGGGGCCACCAAGAGACCCAGTACTTC. Its translation: CASSPPGGHQETQYF. J is TRBJ2-5 and V is TRBV6-6, with a weak D call TRBD2 (7 bases). The ends were cut back, 6 bases at V and 0 bases at J, with 14 bases in the middle. The germline V gene encodes CDR1 MNHNY and CDR2 SVGAGI (reference sequence). The CDR3 length is 15 residues.

CDR3 coding DNA: TGTGCCAGCAGCCGGGACAGGCCGAGCACCGGGGAGCTGTTTTTT. Protein sequence: CASSRDRPSTGELFF. The J gene is TRBJ2-2, the V gene TRBV7-9, with 8 positions matching TRBD1. The CDR3 is 15 amino acids. CDR1 is SEHNR and CDR2 is FQNEAQ in the germline V gene (reference sequence). The V and J ends lost 5 bases and 4 bases, in that order; junction bases with no gene match: 6.

The genes are TRBV28 and TRBJ2-5, with 7 positions matching TRBD2. The CDR3 length is 14 residues. V gave up 5 bases and J gave up 2 bases; unmatched junction bases: 5. Germline CDR1 is MDHEN and CDR2 is SYDVKM. The CDR3 region is CASSPPAGQETQYF. CDR3 nucleotide sequence: TGTGCCAGCAGTCCCCCAGCGGGGCAAGAGACCCAGTACTTC. Looking up the rest from reference TRBV28 and TRBJ2-5 gives the full variable domain: DVKVTQSSRYLVKRTGEKVFLECVQDMDHENMFWYRQDPGLGLRLIYFSYDVKMKEKGDIPEGYSVSREKKERFSLILESASTNQTSMYLCASSPPAGQETQYFGPGTRLLVL.

This clone came up a few times. The rearrangement joins TRBV5-1 to TRBJ1-2, with TRBD1 as a possible D gene (5 bases). The CDR3 spans 12 residues. Germline CDR1 is SGHRS and CDR2 is YFSETQ. V was cut by 4 bases and J by 8 bases, with 12 bases left in between. In DNA form, the CDR3 reads TGCGCCAGCAGCGGGGGACTGCAGGGCTACACCTTC. Its protein is CASSGGLQGYTF. Full variable domain (outside the CDR3, taken from reference TRBV5-1 and TRBJ1-2): KAGVTQTPRYLIKTRGQQVTLSCSPISGHRSVSWYQQTPGQGLQFLFEYFSETQRNKGNFPGRFSGRQFSNSRSEMNVSTLELGDSALYLCASSGGLQGYTFGSGTRLTVV.

V gene TRBV2 combines with J gene TRBJ1-5, with D tentatively TRBD1 (5 bases). The germline V gene has CDR1 SNHLY and CDR2 FYNNEI. The CDR3 consists of 13 residues. The germline V and J ends were trimmed by 7 bases and 7 bases, with 14 bases remaining between them. CDR3 protein: CASIFSRGQPQHF. CDR3 coding DNA: TGTGCCAGCATATTTTCGCGGGGGCAGCCCCAGCATTTT.

The chain joins TRBV7-8 to TRBJ2-2, with TRBD1 matching 9 bases. The CDR3 consists of 14 residues. The V segment lost 10 bases and the J segment 5 bases; nucleotides outside the gene matches: 8. The germline V gene encodes CDR1 SGHVS and CDR2 FQNEAQ. The CDR3 DNA is TGTGCCACGCTGGGACAGGGATGGACCGGGGAGCTGTTTTTT. This sequence encodes CATLGQGWTGELFF.

The chain links TRBV7-2 to TRBJ1-2; D not resolved. Trimming took 5 bases from V and 2 from J, leaving 15 bases between them. CDR3 length equals 15 residues. Germline CDR1 SGHTA, CDR2 FQGNSA. The CDR3 region is CASSPVGLGNYGYTF. CDR3 bases: TGTGCCAGCAGCCCCGTTGGCTTAGGGAACTATGGCTACACCTTC. Drawing the rest from reference TRBV7-2 and TRBJ1-2, the complete variable domain is GAGVSQSPSNKVTEKGKDVELRCDPISGHTALYWYRQSLGQGLEFLIYFQGNSAPDKSGLPSDRFSAERTGGSVSTLTIQRTQQEDSAVYLCASSPVGLGNYGYTFGSGTRLTVV.

This clone was seen just once. This chain joins TRBV28 and TRBJ2-1, with 8 bases identical to TRBD2. V shed 2 bases and J 0 bases; nucleotides not matched to a gene: 3. The germline V gene encodes CDR1 MDHEN and CDR2 SYDVKM. There are 16 residues in the CDR3. CDR3 loop: CASSLTSGHSYNEQFF. For the CDR3, the DNA is TGTGCCAGCAGTTTAACTAGCGGCCACTCCTACAATGAGCAGTTCTTC.

This chain links TRBV19 with TRBJ2-4; D is possibly TRBD1 (6 bases). This CDR3 spans 18 amino acids. Trimming left V 4 bases short and J 0 bases short, with 19 bases between. CDR1 LNHDA and CDR2 SQIVND come from the germline V gene (reference sequence). The CDR3 nucleotides read TGTGCCAGTAGTACCAATCACGGACAGAGTATAGCCAAAAACATTCAGTACTTC. This sequence encodes CASSTNHGQSIAKNIQYF. The variable domain in full, with the rest retrieved from reference TRBV19 and TRBJ2-4, is DGGITQSPKYLFRKEGQNVTLSCEQNLNHDAMYWYRQDPGQGLRLIYYSQIVNDFQKGDIAEGYSVSREKKESFPLTVTSAQKNPTAFYLCASSTNHGQSIAKNIQYFGAGTRLSVL.